What follows are 8 T cell receptor beta chains derived from one specimen sequenced in a study of T cells after yellow fever vaccination. One entry per CDR3 protein, called by TCRdb with MiXCR from the 5' RACE reads. The table shows 200,000 or so distinct CDR3 sequences, with approximately 6.3% occurring only once. The specimen was CD4+ T cells sorted from PBMCs, collected on the day of the yellow fever booster vaccination. All receptors come from a man aged 25 to 45 who received the YFV17D yellow fever vaccine.

This clonotype has only a few counts. CDR3: CASSPGEAKNIQYF. The CDR3 DNA is TGTGCCAGCTCACCTGGTGAAGCCAAAAACATTCAGTACTTC. The genes are TRBV18 and TRBJ2-4; no firm D call. Per germline, CDR1 KGHSH and CDR2 LQKENI. V dropped 3 bases and J dropped 0 bases, with 6 bases sitting between them. This CDR3 has 14 amino acids.

The rearrangement uses TRBV20-1 and TRBJ2-2, with a weak D call TRBD1 (5 bases). Germline loops: CDR1 DFQATT, CDR2 SNEGSKA (reference sequence). This CDR3 has 14 residues. Trimming took off 1 base at V and 6 bases at J, with 12 bases between the two ends. The CDR3 spells CSARVQGGAGELFF. CDR3 nucleotides: TGCAGTGCTAGAGTTCAGGGCGGCGCCGGGGAGCTGTTTTTT.

This clonotype was seen a few times. The CDR3 sequence is CASSADIAKNIQYF. The CDR3 DNA sequence: TGTGCCAGCAGCGCAGACATAGCCAAAAACATTCAGTACTTC. This rearrangement joins TRBV9 to TRBJ2-4; D is ambiguous. Germline V lookup: CDR1 SGDLS, CDR2 YYNGEE. The CDR3 runs 14 residues. Trimming took off 3 bases at V and 0 bases at J, with 7 bases between the two ends.

Only a few counts were recorded for this clonotype. The V gene is TRBV6-2 or TRBV6-3, the J gene TRBJ2-7; possible D gene TRBD1, 6 bases. Germline-derived CDR1 and CDR2 are MNHEY and SVGEGT. There are 14 residues in the CDR3. V lost 6 bases, J lost 3 bases, and 15 bases lay in between. CDR3 protein: CASRPRDMDYEQYF. The CDR3 region has the DNA TGTGCCAGCAGACCCCGGGACATGGACTACGAGCAGTACTTC.

The chain employs TRBV4-3 and TRBJ1-2; D remains ambiguous. Germline V gives CDR1 LGHNA, CDR2 YSLEER. V lost 4 bases and J lost 6, with 27 bases in between. This CDR3 is 18 amino acids long. The CDR3 region has the DNA TGCGCCAGCAGCCCCGGGCGAGGAACTCTCAATTCCCTAAATGGCTACACCTTC. Its translation is CASSPGRGTLNSLNGYTF.

The chain has TRBV7-2 and TRBJ2-3, with D possibly TRBD2 on 5 matching bases. The CDR3 contains 13 residues. Germline assignment: CDR1 SGHTA and CDR2 FQGNSA. Deletions cut 5 bases from V and 2 bases from J, with 8 bases between. CDR3 bases: TGTGCCAGCAGCCCGGGGTACACAGATACGCAGTATTTT. It specifies CASSPGYTDTQYF.

This clonotype was detected ten times or more. CDR3 region: CATSPARRTPTRETQYF. Here the CDR3 DNA reads TGTGCCACCAGTCCTGCTCGGCGGACCCCAACGAGGGAGACCCAGTACTTC. The chain employs TRBV24-1 and TRBJ2-5; D remains ambiguous. Trimming cost V 6 bases and J 5 bases, with 24 bases left between them. CDR1 KGHDR and CDR2 SFDVKD come from the germline V gene. The CDR3 is 17 residues long.

This clonotype was found many times. The V and J genes are TRBV6-1 and TRBJ2-3; TRBD2 agrees at 7 bases. V was pared by 6 bases and J by 3 bases, with 12 bases of the junction left unmatched. Germline values: CDR1 MNHNS, CDR2 SASEGT. CDR3 length equals 16 residues. The CDR3 is CASSPLRTRETDTQYF. CDR3 in DNA: TGTGCCAGCAGCCCTCTACGGACTAGAGAAACAGATACGCAGTATTTT.